Following are 25 T cell receptor beta chains from one sample sequenced in a study of blood T cell repertoires in COVID-19. Sequenced by immunoSEQ multiplex PCR; TCRdb stores in-frame clones only, minus some. In the table there are 110,000 to 150,000 clones, approximately 80% of which are singletons. Sequenced sample: peripheral blood. The receptors shown here come from a woman of 80 years or more with acute or convalescent COVID-19.

The rearrangement links TRBV19 to TRBJ2-7; 7 nucleotides match TRBD1. The CDR3 contains 14 residues. J was trimmed by 4 bases and V by 5 bases; bases with no gene match: 8. Germline CDR1 and CDR2: LNHDA and SQIVND (reference sequence). Written as DNA, the CDR3 is TGTGCCAGTAGTGCAGACAGGGTTCGGTACGAGCAGTACTTC. Its translation is CASSADRVRYEQYF. Supplemented by reference TRBV19 and TRBJ2-7, the full variable domain reads DGGITQSPKYLFRKEGQNVTLSCEQNLNHDAMYWYRQDPGQGLRLIYYSQIVNDFQKGDIAEGYSVSREKKESFPLTVTSAQKNPTAFYLCASSADRVRYEQYFGPGTRLTVT.

This clone was seen just once. The chain joins TRBV12-5 to TRBJ1-4; TRBD1 might be the D (5 bases). Germline V gene lookup returns CDR1 LGHNT and CDR2 FRNRAP. This CDR3 has 16 residues. V dropped 0 bases and J dropped 8 bases, with 16 bases sitting between them. CDR3 coding DNA: TGTGCTAGTGGTTTGGTACGGGCGGGGCCTCAGGAAAAACTGTTTTTT. The encoded protein is CASGLVRAGPQEKLFF.

This clone occurred a few times. The rearrangement links TRBV6-5 to TRBJ1-1; 8 bases fit TRBD1. The trim removed 4 bases at V and 3 bases at J, leaving 7 bases unmatched. The CDR3 covers 15 residues. Germline V lookup: CDR1 MNHEY, CDR2 SVGAGI. The CDR3 region is CASSSDRGGDTEAFF. The CDR3, as DNA: TGTGCCAGCAGTTCAGACAGGGGAGGTGACACTGAAGCTTTCTTT.

This rearrangement joins TRBV5-4 to TRBJ2-3; tentative D call: TRBD2 (6 bases). The CDR3 extends over 15 amino acids. CDR1 SGHNT and CDR2 YYREEE come from the germline V gene (reference sequence). V lost 4 bases, J lost 2 bases, and 14 bases lay in between. CDR3 nucleotide sequence: TGTGCCAGCAGCACACAGACTAGGAACACAGATACGCAGTATTTT. This gives the protein CASSTQTRNTDTQYF.

The chain combines TRBV7-9 with TRBJ2-5; 7 nucleotides line up with TRBD1. Germline CDR1 and CDR2: SEHNR and FQNEAQ (reference sequence). The ends lost 0 bases at V and 1 base at J; junction bases unmatched: 2. CDR3 length: 15 residues. CDR3 in DNA: TGTGCCAGCAGCTTAGCCGAGGGGGCCCAAGAGACCCAGTACTTC. This gives the protein CASSLAEGAQETQYF.

This rearrangement joins TRBV6-5 to TRBJ1-4, with a tentative D call TRBD1 (6 bases). V was shortened by 7 bases and J by 6 bases, with 18 bases between the two germline ends. The length of the CDR3 is 15 residues. Germline CDR1 MNHEY, CDR2 SVGAGI. This CDR3 is CASISLDRGYEKLFF. DNA of the CDR3: TGTGCCAGCATCAGCCTAGATAGGGGGTATGAAAAACTGTTTTTT.

The rearrangement links TRBV4-1 to TRBJ1-4; 7 positions agree with TRBD1. J lost 8 bases, V lost 0 bases, and 6 bases had no gene match. Germline CDR1 and CDR2: MGHRA and YSYEKL. The CDR3 spans 15 residues. Written as DNA, the CDR3 is TGCGCCAGCAGCCAAGATTCGAGGGGGCAGGAAAAACTGTTTTTT. It codes for CASSQDSRGQEKLFF.

The genes are TRBV18 and TRBJ2-7; TRBD1 matches 11 bases. The CDR3 has 13 residues. After removal of 8 bases from V and 1 base from J, the junction contained 1 base not matched to a gene. The germline V gene encodes CDR1 KGHSH and CDR2 LQKENI. CDR3 DNA: TGTGCCAGCGGGACAGGGGGGTCCTACGAGCAGTACTTC. The encoded protein is CASGTGGSYEQYF.

This clone was recorded a few times. This chain links TRBV18 with TRBJ1-1, with 7 bases matching TRBD1. Germline V gene lookup returns CDR1 KGHSH and CDR2 LQKENI. CDR3 length: 15 residues. V lost 1 base to trimming and J lost 2 bases; unmatched junction nucleotides: 4. The CDR3 DNA follows: TGTGCCAGCTCACCACTCGGGACAGACAACACTGAAGCTTTCTTT. The encoded protein is CASSPLGTDNTEAFF.

The V call is TRBV5-4, the J call TRBJ1-4, with TRBD1 matching 7 bases. This CDR3 contains 14 residues. Unmatched junction bases numbered 7, after V lost 3 bases and J lost 8 bases. The germline CDR1 and CDR2 sequences are SGHNT and YYREEE (reference sequence). The DNA of the CDR3 is TGTGCCAGCAGCTCAAGACAGGGTGGGGAAAAACTGTTTTTT. Translated, it gives CASSSRQGGEKLFF.

This clone was detected only once. The chain combines TRBV6-5 with TRBJ1-6; no firm D call. The CDR3 runs 15 residues. Trimming shortened V by 7 bases and J by 0 bases, and 10 bases separated the two germline ends. Germline values: CDR1 MNHEY, CDR2 SVGAGI. CDR3 sequence (DNA): TGTGCCAGCACGATCGACATCTCCTATAATTCACCCCTCCACTTT. The encoded protein is CASTIDISYNSPLHF.

V is TRBV5-1 and J is TRBJ1-1; a possible D gene is TRBD1 (5 bases). Germline-derived CDR1 and CDR2 are SGHRS and YFSETQ. This CDR3 region has 14 residues. V was clipped by 3 bases and J by 1 base, with 10 bases between them. The CDR3 nucleotides read TGCGCCAGCAGCTCCGGGACTAGGAACACTGAAGCTTTCTTT. Amino acid sequence: CASSSGTRNTEAFF.

The chain couples TRBV18 to TRBJ1-5; D call uncertain. Germline values: CDR1 KGHSH, CDR2 LQKENI. The CDR3 covers 14 residues. Trimming stripped 5 bases from V and 0 bases from J, with 8 bases between. As DNA, the CDR3 is TGTGCCAGCTCAAACGGGTTTAGCAATCAGCCCCAGCATTTT. Protein: CASSNGFSNQPQHF.

J is TRBJ2-1 and V is TRBV7-2, with unresolved D. This CDR3 spans 14 amino acids. Germline CDR1 is SGHTA and CDR2 is FQGNSA. Trimming cost V 3 bases and J 5 bases, with 11 bases left between them. The CDR3 is CASSFNLGNNEQFF. Here the CDR3 DNA reads TGTGCCAGCAGCTTCAACCTAGGTAACAATGAGCAGTTCTTC. Supplemented by reference TRBV7-2 and TRBJ2-1, the full variable domain reads GAGVSQSPSNKVTEKGKDVELRCDPISGHTALYWYRQSLGQGLEFLIYFQGNSAPDKSGLPSDRFSAERTGGSVSTLTIQRTQQEDSAVYLCASSFNLGNNEQFFGPGTRLTVL.

This clone occurred once. The chain carries TRBV19 and TRBJ2-1; 14 nucleotides agree with TRBD2. Germline values: CDR1 LNHDA, CDR2 SQIVND (reference sequence). The CDR3 spans 17 residues. J was trimmed by 4 bases and V by 6 bases; bases with no gene match: 8. This CDR3 reads CASRGNGLAGGYNEQFF. The CDR3 region has the DNA TGTGCCAGTAGAGGGAACGGACTAGCGGGGGGTTACAATGAGCAGTTCTTC.

This clone appeared a single time. This rearrangement joins TRBV19 to TRBJ1-4, with TRBD1 as a possible D gene (6 bases). The CDR3 consists of 12 residues. Between the trimmed V and J ends, which lost 8 bases and 6 bases, there was a span of 10 bases. Germline CDR1 and CDR2: LNHDA and SQIVND (reference sequence). The CDR3 DNA reads as TGTGCCAGTCGGGACAAACATGAAAAACTGTTTTTT. It translates to CASRDKHEKLFF.

The CDR3, as DNA: TGCGCCAGCAGCTTGGCGGCATCTAGCTCCTACGAGCAGTACTTC. Its protein is CASSLAASSSYEQYF. The chain joins TRBV5-1 to TRBJ2-7; D remains ambiguous. Germline V lookup: CDR1 SGHRS, CDR2 YFSETQ. Trimming pared 0 bases from V and 0 bases from J, leaving 10 bases between. The CDR3 runs to 15 residues.

Here the CDR3 reads CASSTRQGGQPQHF. The CDR3 coding sequence is TGCGCCAGCAGCACACGACAGGGAGGTCAGCCCCAGCATTTT. The chain recombines TRBV4-1 with TRBJ1-5; 7 bases match TRBD1. The germline V gene encodes CDR1 MGHRA and CDR2 YSYEKL. The CDR3 length is 14 residues. Unmatched junction bases numbered 7, after V lost 5 bases and J lost 6 bases.

This clone was counted only a few times. The chain combines TRBV11-3 with TRBJ2-5, with 8 bases lining up with TRBD2. Germline V gene data show CDR1 as SGHNT and CDR2 as YENEEA. CDR3 length equals 14 residues. V lost 5 bases to trimming and J lost 1 base; unmatched junction nucleotides: 3. CDR3 coding DNA: TGTGCCAGCAGCCCGGGGGGGACCCAAGAGACCCAGTACTTC. Its protein product is CASSPGGTQETQYF.

This chain connects TRBV6-2 or TRBV6-3 to TRBJ1-1; unclear D gene. The CDR3 contains 12 residues. Trimming stripped 5 bases from V and 8 bases from J, with 12 bases between. In germline, CDR1 is MNHEY, CDR2 SVGEGT. CDR3 bases: TGTGCCAGCAGTCCCGCCGCAGGAGAAGCTTTCTTT. It codes for CASSPAAGEAFF.

This clone has only a few counts. The CDR3 spells CASTGGYNYNSPLHF. CDR3 nucleotides: TGTGCCAGTACAGGGGGCTATAACTATAATTCACCCCTCCACTTT. The J gene is TRBJ1-6, the V gene TRBV6-5, with 9 positions matching TRBD1. Per germline, CDR1 MNHEY and CDR2 SVGAGI. This CDR3 is built from 15 residues. Trimming removed 9 bases from V and 3 bases from J; junction bases left unmatched: 6.

V and J are TRBV6-2 or TRBV6-3 and TRBJ2-2; TRBD1 matches at 10 bases. Germline loops: CDR1 MNHEY, CDR2 SVGEGT. The CDR3 totals 15 residues. V shed 5 bases and J 3 bases; nucleotides not matched to a gene: 3. The DNA for the CDR3 is TGTGCCAGCAGTCGGGGACAGGGGTACACCGGGGAGCTGTTTTTT. Translated, it gives CASSRGQGYTGELFF.

The chain combines TRBV6-1 with TRBJ2-6; D might be TRBD1 (5 bases). Trimming pared 2 bases from V and 1 base from J, leaving 15 bases between. CDR3 length: 18 amino acids. CDR1 and CDR2 (germline): MNHNS, SASEGT. The DNA for the CDR3 is TGTGCCAGCAGTGAACCCCGCGGCAGGGCGTCTGGGGCCAACGTCCTGACTTTC. Its translation: CASSEPRGRASGANVLTF.

The chain recombines TRBV11-2 with TRBJ2-7; 7 bases map to TRBD1. In germline, CDR1 is SGHAT, CDR2 FQNNGV. The CDR3 is 15 residues long. V trimming: 2 bases; J trimming: 0 bases; junction bases outside the gene matches: 4. CDR3 region: CASSLMTGISYEQYF. In nucleotides, the CDR3 is TGTGCCAGCAGCTTAATGACAGGGATCTCCTACGAGCAGTACTTC.

The CDR3 sequence: CASSLLAGSSYEQYF. The CDR3 DNA follows: TGTGCCAGCAGCTTACTAGCGGGCAGCTCCTACGAGCAGTACTTC. The J gene is TRBJ2-7, the V gene TRBV7-6, with 8 nucleotides matching TRBD2. CDR1 SGHVS and CDR2 FNYEAQ come from the germline V gene. This CDR3 is built from 15 residues. V shed 2 bases and J 0 bases; nucleotides not matched to a gene: 3.